The TCR beta chain described here comes from a study of technical replicates of blood from several donors (dated by TCRdb to 2015 to 2018). With respect to this clone: What antigen it recognizes has not been identified. Base-call qualities are not available, and no considerably larger clone is one nucleotide away.

The V end loses 2 bases and the J end loses 3 bases, and a stretch of 9 bases separates them. Including cysteine and phenylalanine, the CDR3 has 14 amino acids. CDR3 DNA is the only sequence kept; it has 42 bases, read in frame from the first base. In the germline V gene, CDR1 corresponds to SGHDT and CDR2 to YYEEEE. Library generation was performed with the immunoSEQ multiplex PCR assay. TCRdb provides this immuneACCESS table in a form limited to in-frame rearrangements. Some clones are lacking; in checked studies, under half of them reflect an unresolved V gene, and why the rest are absent is not known. Here the sample has over 50,000 clones; around 87% occur a single time. The leading ten clones occupy approximately 5% of the sample.

The rearranged segments are TRBV5-6 and TRBJ1-3; no D gene can be assigned with confidence. The sequenced sample consisted of PBMCs. The clonotype originates from a human donor in good health. Some clones in this sample may be carry-over from other donors' samples. CDR3 reads: CASSFVGGGNTIYF. The nucleotide sequence is given as TGTGCCAGCAGCTTCGTTGGAGGTGGAAACACCATATATTTT.